This T cell receptor (beta chain) comes out of a study of T cell responses to AZD1222 COVID-19 vaccine. Germline CDR1 reads MNHEY; CDR2 reads SVGEGT. The CDR3 has 14 amino acids. V shed 2 bases and J shed 7 bases, with 14 bases lying between them. Clones were read by immunoSEQ multiplex PCR, and TCRdb kept only the in-frame ones, dropping some. The data show about 140,000 clones, 85% to 95% seen once. V is TRBV6-2 or TRBV6-3 and J is TRBJ1-2, with D unclear. The source of this sequence is an adult in good health. Sample: peripheral blood, taken on day 0 of AZD1222 vaccination. The CDR3 here is CASSYVGLAVGYTF. The CDR3 DNA follows: TGTGCCAGCAGTTACGTTGGTCTCGCGGTTGGCTACACCTTC.